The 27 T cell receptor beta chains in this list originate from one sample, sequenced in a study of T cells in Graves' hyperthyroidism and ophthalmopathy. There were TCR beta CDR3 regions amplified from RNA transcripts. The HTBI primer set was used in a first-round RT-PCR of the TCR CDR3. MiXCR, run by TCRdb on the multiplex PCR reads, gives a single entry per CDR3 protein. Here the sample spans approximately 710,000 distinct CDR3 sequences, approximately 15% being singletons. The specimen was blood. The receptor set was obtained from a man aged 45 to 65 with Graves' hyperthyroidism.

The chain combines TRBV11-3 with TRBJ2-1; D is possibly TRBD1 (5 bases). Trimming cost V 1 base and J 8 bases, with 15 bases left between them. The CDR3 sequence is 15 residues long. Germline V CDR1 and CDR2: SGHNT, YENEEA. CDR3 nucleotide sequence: TGTGCCAGCAGCTTAGTGCAGGGTGGAGTCTATGAGCAGTTCTTC. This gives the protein CASSLVQGGVYEQFF.

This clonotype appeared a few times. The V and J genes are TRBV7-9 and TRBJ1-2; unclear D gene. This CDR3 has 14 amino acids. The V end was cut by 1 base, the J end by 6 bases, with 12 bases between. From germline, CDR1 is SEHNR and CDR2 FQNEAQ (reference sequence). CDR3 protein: CASSLGGGYHGYTF. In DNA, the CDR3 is TGTGCCAGCAGCTTAGGCGGCGGGTACCATGGCTACACCTTC.

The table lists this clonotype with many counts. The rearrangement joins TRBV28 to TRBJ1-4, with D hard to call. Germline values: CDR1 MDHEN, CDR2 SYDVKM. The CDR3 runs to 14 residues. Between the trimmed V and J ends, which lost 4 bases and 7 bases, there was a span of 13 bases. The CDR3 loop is CASSSRLFGEKLFF. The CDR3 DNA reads TGTGCCAGCAGTTCCAGACTGTTTGGTGAAAAACTGTTTTTT. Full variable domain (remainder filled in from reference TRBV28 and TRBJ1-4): DVKVTQSSRYLVKRTGEKVFLECVQDMDHENMFWYRQDPGLGLRLIYFSYDVKMKEKGDIPEGYSVSREKKERFSLILESASTNQTSMYLCASSSRLFGEKLFFGSGTQLSVL.

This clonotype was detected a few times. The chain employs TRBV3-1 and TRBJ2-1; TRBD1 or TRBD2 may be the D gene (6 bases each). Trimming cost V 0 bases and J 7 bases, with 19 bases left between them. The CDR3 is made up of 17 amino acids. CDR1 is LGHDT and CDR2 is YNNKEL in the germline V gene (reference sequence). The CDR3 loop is CASSQEIGRTRGNEQFF. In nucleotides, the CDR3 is TGTGCCAGCAGCCAAGAAATTGGGAGGACCAGGGGTAATGAGCAGTTCTTC.

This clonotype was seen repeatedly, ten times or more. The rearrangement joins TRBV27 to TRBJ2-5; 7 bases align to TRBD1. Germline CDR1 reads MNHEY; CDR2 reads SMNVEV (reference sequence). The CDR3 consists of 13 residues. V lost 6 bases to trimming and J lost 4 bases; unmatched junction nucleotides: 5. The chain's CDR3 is CASSLRGSETQYF. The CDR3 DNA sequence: TGTGCCAGCAGCCTCAGGGGGTCAGAGACCCAGTACTTC.

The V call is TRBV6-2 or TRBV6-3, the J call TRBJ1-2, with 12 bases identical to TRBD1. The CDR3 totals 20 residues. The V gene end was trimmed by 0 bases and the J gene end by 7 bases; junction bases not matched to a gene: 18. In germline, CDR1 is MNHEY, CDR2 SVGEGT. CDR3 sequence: CASSYSNFRGQGAHGGGYTF. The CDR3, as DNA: TGTGCCAGCAGTTACTCGAACTTTCGGGGACAGGGGGCGCATGGGGGTGGCTACACCTTC.

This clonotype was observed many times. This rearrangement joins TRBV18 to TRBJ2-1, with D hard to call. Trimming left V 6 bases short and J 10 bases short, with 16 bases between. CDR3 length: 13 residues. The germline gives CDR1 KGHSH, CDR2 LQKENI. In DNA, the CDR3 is TGTGCCAGCTCTGCCCAGGTCAGCCTGGAGCAGTTCTTC. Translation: CASSAQVSLEQFF.

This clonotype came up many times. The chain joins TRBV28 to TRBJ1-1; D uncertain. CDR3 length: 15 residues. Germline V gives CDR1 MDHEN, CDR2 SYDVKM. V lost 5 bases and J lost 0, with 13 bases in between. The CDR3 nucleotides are TGTGCCAGCAGTGTTCCTCTAGGGTTGAACACTGAAGCTTTCTTT. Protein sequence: CASSVPLGLNTEAFF. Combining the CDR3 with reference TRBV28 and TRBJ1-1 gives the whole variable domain DVKVTQSSRYLVKRTGEKVFLECVQDMDHENMFWYRQDPGLGLRLIYFSYDVKMKEKGDIPEGYSVSREKKERFSLILESASTNQTSMYLCASSVPLGLNTEAFFGQGTRLTVV.

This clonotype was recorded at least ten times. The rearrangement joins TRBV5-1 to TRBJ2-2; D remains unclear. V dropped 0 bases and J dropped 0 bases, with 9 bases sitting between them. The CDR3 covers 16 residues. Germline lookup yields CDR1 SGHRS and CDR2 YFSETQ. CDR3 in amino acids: CASSLEGTTNTGELFF. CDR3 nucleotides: TGCGCCAGCAGCTTGGAAGGAACCACGAACACCGGGGAGCTGTTTTTT.

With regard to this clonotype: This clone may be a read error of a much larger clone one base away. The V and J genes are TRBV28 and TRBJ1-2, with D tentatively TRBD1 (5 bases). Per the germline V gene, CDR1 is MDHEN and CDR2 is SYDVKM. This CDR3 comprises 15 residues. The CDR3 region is CASRLSQGANYGYTF. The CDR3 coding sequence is TGTGCCAGCAGATTATCCCAGGGAGCTAACTATGGCTACACCTTC.

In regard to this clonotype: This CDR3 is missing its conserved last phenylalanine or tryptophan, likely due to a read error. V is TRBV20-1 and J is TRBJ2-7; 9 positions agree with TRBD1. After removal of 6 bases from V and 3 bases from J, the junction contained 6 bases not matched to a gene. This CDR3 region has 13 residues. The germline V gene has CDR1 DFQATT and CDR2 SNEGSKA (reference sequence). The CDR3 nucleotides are TGCAGTGCGGCAGGGACAGGGAACTACGAGCAGTACCTC. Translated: CSAAGTGNYEQYL.

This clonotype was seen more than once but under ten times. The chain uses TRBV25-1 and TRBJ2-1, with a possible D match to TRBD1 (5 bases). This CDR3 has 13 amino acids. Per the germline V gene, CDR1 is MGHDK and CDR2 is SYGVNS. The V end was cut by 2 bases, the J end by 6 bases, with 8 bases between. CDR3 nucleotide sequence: TGTGCCAGCAGTGAACACAGGTCCAATGAGCAGTTCTTC. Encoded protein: CASSEHRSNEQFF.

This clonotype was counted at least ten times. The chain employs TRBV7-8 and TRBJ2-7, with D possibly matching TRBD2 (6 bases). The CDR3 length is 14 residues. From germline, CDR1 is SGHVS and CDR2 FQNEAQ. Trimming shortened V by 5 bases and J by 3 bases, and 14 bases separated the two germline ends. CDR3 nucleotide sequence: TGTGCCAGCAGCGGGAGTCGGAGGGTCTACGAGCAGTACTTC. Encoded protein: CASSGSRRVYEQYF.

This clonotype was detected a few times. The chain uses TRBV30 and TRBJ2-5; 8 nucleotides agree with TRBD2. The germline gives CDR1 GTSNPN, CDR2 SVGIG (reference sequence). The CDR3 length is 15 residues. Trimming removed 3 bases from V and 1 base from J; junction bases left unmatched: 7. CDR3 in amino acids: CAWRTLAGLQETQYF. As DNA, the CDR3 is TGTGCCTGGAGAACGCTAGCGGGTCTCCAAGAGACCCAGTACTTC.

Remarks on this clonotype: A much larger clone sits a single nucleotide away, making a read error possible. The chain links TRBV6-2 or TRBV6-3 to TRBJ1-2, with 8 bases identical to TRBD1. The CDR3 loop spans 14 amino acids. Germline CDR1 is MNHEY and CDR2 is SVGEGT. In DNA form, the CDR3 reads TGTGCCAGCAGTGACTCCGCGACAGGGGTTTGCTACACCTTC. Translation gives CASSDSATGVCYTF.

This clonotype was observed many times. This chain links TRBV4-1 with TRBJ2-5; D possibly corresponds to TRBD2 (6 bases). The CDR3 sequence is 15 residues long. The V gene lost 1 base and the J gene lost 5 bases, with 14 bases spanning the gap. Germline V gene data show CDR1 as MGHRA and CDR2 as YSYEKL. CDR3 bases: TGCGCCAGCAGCCAAGCCGGGACTGCAGGGGAGACCCAGTACTTC. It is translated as CASSQAGTAGETQYF.

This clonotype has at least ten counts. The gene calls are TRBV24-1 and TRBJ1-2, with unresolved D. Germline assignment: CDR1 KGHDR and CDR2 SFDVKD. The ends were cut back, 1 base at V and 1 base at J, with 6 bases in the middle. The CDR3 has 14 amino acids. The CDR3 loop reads CATSDFGHNYGYTF. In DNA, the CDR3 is TGTGCCACCAGTGATTTTGGGCATAACTATGGCTACACCTTC.

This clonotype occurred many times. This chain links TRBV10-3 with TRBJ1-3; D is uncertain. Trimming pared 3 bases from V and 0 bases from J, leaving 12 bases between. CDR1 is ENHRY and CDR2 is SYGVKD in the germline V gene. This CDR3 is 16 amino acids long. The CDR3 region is CAISDVGLRSGNTIYF. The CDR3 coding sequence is TGTGCCATCAGTGATGTAGGACTCCGCTCTGGAAACACCATATATTTT.

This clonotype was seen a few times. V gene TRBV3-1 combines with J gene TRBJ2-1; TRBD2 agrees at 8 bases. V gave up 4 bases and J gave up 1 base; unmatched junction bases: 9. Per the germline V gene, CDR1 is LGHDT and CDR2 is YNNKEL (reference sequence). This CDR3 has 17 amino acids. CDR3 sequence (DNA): TGTGCCAGCAGCCCTAGAGCCCGGGGGGGTTCCTACAATGAGCAGTTCTTC. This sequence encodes CASSPRARGGSYNEQFF.

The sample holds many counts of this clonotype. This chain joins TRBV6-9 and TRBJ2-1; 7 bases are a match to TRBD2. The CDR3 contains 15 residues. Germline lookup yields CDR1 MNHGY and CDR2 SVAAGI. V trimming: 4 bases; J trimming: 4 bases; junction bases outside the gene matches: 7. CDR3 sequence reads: CASSFHLADYNEQFF. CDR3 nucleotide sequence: TGTGCCAGCAGTTTCCACCTAGCGGATTACAATGAGCAGTTCTTC.

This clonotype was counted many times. CDR3 in amino acids: CASSTGDYNEQFF. CDR3 in DNA: TGTGCCAGTAGTACAGGCGACTACAATGAGCAGTTCTTC. This chain links TRBV19 with TRBJ2-1; D gene uncertain. Germline CDR1 and CDR2: LNHDA and SQIVND (reference sequence). Trimming stripped 4 bases from V and 3 bases from J, with 7 bases between. This CDR3 spans 13 amino acids.

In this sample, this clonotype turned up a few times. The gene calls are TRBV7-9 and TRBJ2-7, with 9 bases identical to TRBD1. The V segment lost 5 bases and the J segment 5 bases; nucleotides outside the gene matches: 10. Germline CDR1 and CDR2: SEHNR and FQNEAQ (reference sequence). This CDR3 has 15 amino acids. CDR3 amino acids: CASSPRTGVRDEQYF. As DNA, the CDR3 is TGTGCCAGCAGCCCACGGACAGGGGTGCGGGACGAGCAGTACTTC.

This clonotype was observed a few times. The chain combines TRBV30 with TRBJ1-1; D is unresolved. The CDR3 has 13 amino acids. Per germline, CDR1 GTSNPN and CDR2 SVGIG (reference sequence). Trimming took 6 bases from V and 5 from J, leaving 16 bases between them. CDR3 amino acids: CACQRRGVTEAFF. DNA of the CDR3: TGTGCCTGTCAACGGAGAGGAGTTACTGAAGCTTTCTTT.

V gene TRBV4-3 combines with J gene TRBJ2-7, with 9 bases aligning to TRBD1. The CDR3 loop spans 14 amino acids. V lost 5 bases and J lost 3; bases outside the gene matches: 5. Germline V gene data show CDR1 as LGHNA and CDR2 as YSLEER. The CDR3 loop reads CASSAGTGIYEQYF. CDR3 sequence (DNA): TGCGCCAGCAGCGCCGGGACAGGGATCTACGAGCAGTACTTC.

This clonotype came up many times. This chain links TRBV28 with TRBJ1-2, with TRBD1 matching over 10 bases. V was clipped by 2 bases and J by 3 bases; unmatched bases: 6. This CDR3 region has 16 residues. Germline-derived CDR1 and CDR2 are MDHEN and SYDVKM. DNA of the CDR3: TGTGCCAGCAGTTTACCTGGACAGGGGGTTTACTATGGCTACACCTTC. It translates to CASSLPGQGVYYGYTF.

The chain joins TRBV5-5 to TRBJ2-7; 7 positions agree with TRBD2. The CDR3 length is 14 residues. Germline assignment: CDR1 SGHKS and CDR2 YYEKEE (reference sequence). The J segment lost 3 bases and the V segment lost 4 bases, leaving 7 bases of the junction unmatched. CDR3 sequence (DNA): TGTGCCAGCAGCACGACCGGGGGGAACTACGAGCAGTACTTC. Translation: CASSTTGGNYEQYF. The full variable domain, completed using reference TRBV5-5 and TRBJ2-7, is DAGVTQSPTHLIKTRGQQVTLRCSPISGHKSVSWYQQVLGQGPQFIFQYYEKEERGRGNFPDRFSARQFPNYSSELNVNALLLGDSALYLCASSTTGGNYEQYFGPGTRLTVT.

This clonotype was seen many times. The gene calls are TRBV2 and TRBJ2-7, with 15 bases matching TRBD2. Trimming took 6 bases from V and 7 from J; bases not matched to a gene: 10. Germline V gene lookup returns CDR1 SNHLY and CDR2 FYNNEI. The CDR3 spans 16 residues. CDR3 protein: CASRIGLAGGQEEQYF. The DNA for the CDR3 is TGTGCCAGCAGGATCGGACTAGCGGGAGGGCAGGAGGAGCAGTACTTC.